The present TCR beta chain was sequenced within a study of identical twins. This clonotype came up a few times. The trim removed 2 bases at V and 6 bases at J, leaving 8 bases unmatched. Germline-derived CDR1 and CDR2 are MNHEY and SVGAGI. The CDR3 consists of 15 residues. After template switching added a universal primer site, the resulting cDNA carried unique molecular identifiers. Each CDR3 protein is one row after TCRdb ran MiXCR on the 5' RACE reads. The repertoire holds approximately 210,000 distinct CDR3 sequences, with roughly a tenth as singletons. The chain employs TRBV6-5 and TRBJ2-3, with TRBD2 identical over 7 bases. The source is a woman younger than 35 in good health. The specimen was memory (CD45RO+) T cells sorted from blood. CDR3 protein: CASSYTPGEGDTQYF. In nucleotides, the CDR3 is TGTGCCAGCAGTTACACGCCCGGGGAGGGGGATACGCAGTATTTT.